This T cell receptor (beta chain) was obtained from a study of response to subunit inactivated influenza vaccine. In TCRdb, the RT-PCR reads were re-called with MiXCR into one record per CDR3 protein. The sample lists roughly 460,000 distinct CDR3 sequences, roughly 9.7% occurring once. With respect to this clonotype: Its antigen remains unknown.

General study findings and limits: New T cells are recruited in small numbers by each seasonal influenza vaccination, according to the authors' suggestion.

The CDR3 has 15 amino acids. CDR1 is SGHRS and CDR2 is YFSETQ in the germline V gene. V shed 0 bases and J shed 2 bases, with 10 bases lying between them. This sample comprised PBMCs from blood, obtained about 40 days after vaccination. This chain links TRBV5-1 with TRBJ2-3; D call uncertain. The sequence came from a middle-aged man who received an inactivated influenza vaccine. CDR3 loop: CASSLAQTLTDTQYF. Written as DNA, the CDR3 is TGCGCCAGCAGCTTGGCCCAGACCCTCACAGATACGCAGTATTTT.